This section outlines one T cell receptor beta chain sequence together with its context. The antigen is unknown. Vbeta (60) and Jbeta (13) primers were used in the PCR. TCRdb keeps only in-frame clones here, not all; method: immunoSEQ multiplex PCR. Recorded here are approximately 120,000 clones; the top ten clones represent 2% to 2.5%. The data stem from a study of cytomegalovirus exposure and HLA in healthy donors. Overall study results and limits: Productive status was seen about 87% or about 30% of the time for most TCR beta V segments in an earlier analysis. TCR sequences were mostly rare, though some public TCRs occurred in many donors. A missense DCLRE1C variant was associated with V- and J-gene trimming of TCR beta chains in a later analysis, and an independent cohort replicated the association.

J gave up 11 bases and V 3 bases, and 15 bases lay outside the gene matches. This CDR3 has 16 amino acids. CDR1 and CDR2 (germline): MDHEN, SYDVKM. Sequenced material: PBMCs. The V call is TRBV28, the J call TRBJ1-4; 7 bases fit TRBD1. The sequence was collected from a man aged 35 to 55 in good health and CMV-seronegative. CDR3 amino acids: CASSFKRGQEGSKLFF. The DNA of the CDR3 is TGTGCCAGCAGTTTTAAGAGGGGGCAAGAGGGGTCGAAACTGTTTTTT.